This is a list of T cell receptor beta chains from one sample in a study of T-cell memory formation after mild COVID-19. Via MiXCR, TCRdb re-called the 5' RACE reads, giving one row per CDR3 protein. The top ten clones hold about 11% of a sample with roughly 600,000 distinct CDR3 sequences, roughly 18% of them seen once. Sequenced material: PBMCs or a T cell subset sorted from them (not recorded which). Receptors were obtained from an adult woman who had mild COVID-19 (a few samples of this study predate the infection). Cell type and time point are not known. CDR3s include the opening cysteine and the closing phenylalanine or tryptophan. The D gene is left open where the match is weak. The size entry is marked missing in some rows and otherwise reads once, few, many or a size class.

>.|.|TRBJ2-2|TRBV9
CASSVAQSTGELFF
TGTGCCAGCAGCGTAGCTCAGAGCACCGGGGAGCTGTTTTTT
>.|TRBD1|TRBJ2-3|TRBV7-3
CASSDGQGASDTQYF
TGTGCCAGCAGCGATGGACAGGGGGCATCAGATACGCAGTATTTT
>.|TRBD2|TRBJ2-5|TRBV7-9
CASSLGPAGGKETQYF
TGTGCCAGCAGCTTAGGGCCAGCGGGGGGAAAAGAGACCCAGTACTTC
>.|TRBD1|TRBJ2-5|TRBV9
CASSAGQGQETQYF
TGTGCCAGCAGCGCGGGACAGGGGCAAGAGACCCAGTACTTC
>few|.|TRBJ1-2|TRBV12-3/TRBV12-4
CASTPLGGYGYTF
TGTGCCAGCACCCCCTTGGGGGGCTATGGCTACACCTTC
>few|TRBD2|TRBJ2-1|TRBV11-2
CASSYSGRAFNEQFF
TGTGCCAGCAGCTATAGCGGGAGGGCCTTTAATGAGCAGTTCTTC
>.|.|TRBJ1-1|TRBV4-3
CASSQENQRVAFF
TGCGCCAGCAGCCAAGAAAACCAGCGGGTAGCTTTCTTT
>few|TRBD1|TRBJ1-2|TRBV7-9
CASTRQGAVGYTF
TGTGCCAGCACCCGACAGGGGGCGGTTGGCTACACCTTC
>few|TRBD2|TRBJ2-5|TRBV20-1
CSARDWAGAEETQYF
TGCAGTGCTAGAGATTGGGCGGGAGCTGAAGAGACCCAGTACTTC
>.|.|TRBJ1-6|TRBV3-1
CATGIRGNNSPLHF
TGTGCCACCGGGATCAGGGGAAATAATTCACCCCTCCACTTT
>.|TRBD1|TRBJ1-1|TRBV29-1
CSVEPGQTMNTEAFF
TGCAGCGTTGAACCGGGACAGACCATGAACACTGAAGCTTTCTTT
>.|.|TRBJ1-5|TRBV20-1
CSATDWVSNQPQHF
TGCAGTGCTACCGACTGGGTTAGCAATCAGCCCCAGCATTTT
>many|.|TRBJ2-2|TRBV7-6
CASSPGQGSTGELFF
TGTGCCAGCAGCCCCGGGCAGGGGAGCACCGGGGAGCTGTTTTTT
>few|TRBD1|TRBJ1-6|TRBV6-5
CASSYHRQGSPLHF
TGTGCCAGCAGTTACCATCGACAGGGCTCACCCCTCCACTTT
>.|.|TRBJ1-4|TRBV5-1
CASSIGTSEGKLFF
TGCGCCAGCAGCATCGGGACCTCCGAGGGGAAACTGTTTTTT
>.|.|TRBJ2-7|TRBV7-2
CASSSGRGYSYEQYF
TGTGCCAGCAGCTCAGGGAGAGGTTACTCCTACGAGCAGTACTTC
>few|TRBD2|TRBJ2-1|TRBV24-1
CATSTREARYNEQFF
TGTGCCACCAGTACCCGGGAGGCGCGTTACAATGAGCAGTTCTTC
>.|TRBD2|TRBJ2-7|TRBV5-1
CASSSTPGLAVTSSYEQYF
TGCGCCAGCAGCTCGACTCCGGGACTAGCGGTGACAAGCTCCTACGAGCAGTACTTC
>.|.|TRBJ1-1|TRBV20-1
CSARAGTHTEAFF
TGCAGTGCTAGAGCCGGTACCCACACTGAAGCTTTCTTT
>few|.|TRBJ1-1|TRBV5-5
CASSFRGGRRTNTEAFF
TGTGCCAGCAGCTTCCGTGGGGGGAGGAGGACTAACACTGAAGCTTTCTTT
>few|.|TRBJ2-1|TRBV7-2
CASSYRAHRSPKVYNEQFF
TGTGCCAGCAGCTATAGGGCGCACAGGTCACCTAAGGTTTACAATGAGCAGTTCTTC
>.|.|TRBJ2-7|TRBV3-1
CASSQEGAREQYF
TGTGCCAGCAGCCAAGAAGGGGCCCGCGAGCAGTACTTC
>.|TRBD1|TRBJ2-4|TRBV5-1
CASSLEGAGEGIF
TGCGCCAGCAGCTTGGAGGGGGCCGGCGAGGGAATATTC
>few|.|TRBJ1-1|TRBV18
CASSPTQTSEAFF
TGTGCCAGCTCACCAACCCAGACTTCGGAAGCTTTCTTT
>few|.|TRBJ2-7|TRBV11-2
CASSLEFSSYEQYF
TGTGCCAGCAGCTTAGAGTTTAGCTCCTACGAGCAGTACTTC
>.|TRBD2|TRBJ2-7|TRBV7-2
CASSFFGGIYEQYF
TGTGCCAGCAGCTTTTTCGGGGGGATCTACGAGCAGTACTTC
>.|.|TRBJ2-1|TRBV4-1
CASSQVDSLGNEQFF
TGCGCCAGCAGCCAAGTGGACTCGCTAGGGAATGAGCAGTTCTTC
>.|TRBD2|TRBJ2-1|TRBV5-6
CASSGTSGRYNNEQFF
TGTGCCAGCAGCGGCACTAGCGGGAGGTACAACAATGAGCAGTTCTTC
>.|.|TRBJ2-2|TRBV7-6
CASRGGQGNTGELFF
TGTGCCAGCAGGGGAGGCCAGGGCAACACCGGGGAGCTGTTTTTT